Listed below are T cell receptor beta chains from one sample, sequenced in a study of T cells in Graves' hyperthyroidism and ophthalmopathy. Each CDR3 protein gets one entry after TCRdb re-called the multiplex PCR reads with MiXCR. The sample lists 500,000 to 750,000 distinct CDR3 sequences; roughly 50% were seen once. Sample: peripheral blood or thyroid tissue (not recorded which). The receptors stem from a young woman with Graves' hyperthyroidism. Each CDR3 is given with its conserved first and last residue. A D gene is named only where the DNA matches it firmly. Rows may omit the clone size; those that give it use once, few, many or a size class.

few,TRBD1,TRBV20-1,TRBJ2-7,12,CSARWTGDEQYF,TGCAGTGCTAGATGGACAGGGGACGAGCAGTACTTC
many,.,TRBV6-5,TRBJ2-7,13,CASSYRYRLGQYF,TGTGCCAGCAGTTATCGGTACAGACTCGGGCAGTACTTC
.,.,TRBV6-5,TRBJ2-3,13,CASRTTITDTQYF,TGTGCCAGCAGAACTACCATCACAGATACGCAGTATTTT
.,.,TRBV7-9,TRBJ1-5,14,CASSLGTVKQPQHF,TGTGCCAGCAGCTTAGGGACAGTGAAACAGCCCCAGCATTTT
.,TRBD1,TRBV7-6,TRBJ2-1,14,CASSFTGGGYEQFF,TGTGCCAGCAGCTTTACAGGGGGCGGGTATGAGCAGTTCTTC
.,.,TRBV12-3/TRBV12-4,TRBJ2-3,16,CASSPRNRVRTDTQYF,TGTGCCAGCAGTCCGAGGAACAGGGTTAGGACAGATACGCAGTATTTT
many,TRBD1,TRBV6-5,TRBJ1-2,19,CASSPRTGVEQGWDYGYTF,TGTGCCAGCAGCCCACGGACAGGCGTCGAGCAGGGTTGGGACTATGGCTACACCTTC
.,.,TRBV19,TRBJ2-2,16,CASSIRWEADTGELFF,TGTGCCAGTAGTATTAGGTGGGAGGCAGACACCGGGGAGCTGTTTTTT
many,.,TRBV6-6,TRBJ1-4,14,CASRGRTTNEKLFF,TGTGCCAGCAGGGGTCGCACAACTAATGAAAAACTGTTTTTT
many,TRBD1,TRBV7-2,TRBJ2-7,15,CASSTPGTALYEQYF,TGTGCCAGCAGCACACCCGGGACAGCGCTTTACGAGCAGTACTTC
few,.,TRBV7-9,TRBJ1-4,17,CASSPPSVSRVGEKLFF,TGTGCCAGCTCACCACCGAGTGTATCCAGGGTTGGTGAAAAACTGTTTTTT
few,.,TRBV7-2,TRBJ2-7,14,CASSTRNGTYEQYF,TGTGCCAGCAGCACCCGAAATGGGACCTACGAGCAGTACTTC
.,TRBD1,TRBV25-1,TRBJ1-4,16,CASSARDDRAGEKLFF,TGTGCCAGCAGTGCTAGAGACGACAGGGCGGGTGAAAAACTGTTTTTT
many,.,TRBV29-1,TRBJ1-6,13,CSVSRGSHSPLHF,TGCAGCGTGTCCAGGGGTTCTCATTCACCCCTCCACTTT
many,.,TRBV29-1,TRBJ2-7,13,CSASGTDPGEQYF,TGCAGCGCATCCGGGACCGACCCGGGGGAGCAGTACTTC
few,TRBD2,TRBV7-9,TRBJ2-1,16,CASSLGLAGSYNEQFF,TGTGCCAGCAGCTTAGGGCTAGCGGGCTCCTACAATGAGCAGTTCTTC
.,.,TRBV5-6,TRBJ1-1,11,CVTGTHLEAFF,TGTGTCACCGGGACGCACCTTGAAGCTTTCTTT
many,.,TRBV6-5,TRBJ2-5,13,CASSYSGGETQYF,TGTGCCAGCAGTTACTCCGGGGGAGAGACCCAGTACTTC
many,.,TRBV14,TRBJ2-7,14,CASTPGTPEGEQYF,TGTGCCAGCACCCCCGGGACGCCCGAGGGGGAGCAGTACTTC
many,.,TRBV4-1,TRBJ1-6,15,CASSQEPGYNSPLHF,TGCGCCAGCAGCCAGGAACCCGGATATAATTCACCCCTCCACTTT
.,.,TRBV5-6,TRBJ2-7,16,CASTIDGRGPSYEQYF,TGTGCCAGCACCATTGATGGTCGGGGACCCTCCTACGAGCAGTACTTC
once,TRBD1,TRBV29-1,TRBJ1-1,13,CSILTGLNTEAFF,TGCAGCATCCTGACAGGGCTGAACACTGAAGCTTTCTTT
once,TRBD1,TRBV20-1,TRBJ1-2,14,CSASRQGLSGGYTF,TGCAGTGCTAGCCGACAGGGCCTAAGTGGTGGCTACACCTTC
once,TRBD1,TRBV6-6,TRBJ2-6,18,CASSYRDSSLSGANVLTF,TGTGCCAGCAGTTACCGGGACAGTTCCCTCTCTGGGGCCAACGTCCTGACTTTC
.,.,TRBV7-9,TRBJ2-7,14,CASSVAPGKDEQYF,TGTGCCAGCAGCGTAGCTCCAGGGAAGGACGAGCAGTACTTC
.,TRBD2,TRBV6-2/TRBV6-3,TRBJ2-5,18,CASSFGVVAGLSPETQYF,TGTGCCAGCAGTTTTGGAGTTGTGGCGGGACTAAGCCCCGAGACCCAGTACTTC
.,.,TRBV19,TRBJ1-3,14,CAVGAGGTGNTIYF,TGTGCCGTAGGAGCGGGGGGGACTGGAAACACCATATATTTT
many,.,TRBV7-2,TRBJ1-5,15,CASSFRVPSNQPQHF,TGTGCCAGCAGCTTCCGGGTCCCTAGCAATCAGCCCCAGCATTTT
once,.,TRBV4-1,TRBJ2-7,15,CASSQDRGTVYEQYF,TGCGCCAGCAGCCAAGATAGGGGGACTGTCTACGAGCAGTACTTC
many,.,TRBV12-3/TRBV12-4,TRBJ2-7,13,CASTRESSYEQYF,TGTGCCAGCACGAGGGAGTCCTCCTACGAGCAGTACTTC
.,.,TRBV2,TRBJ1-4,10,CASSEEGLFF,TGTGCCAGCAGTGAGGAGGGACTGTTTTTT
.,.,TRBV6-1,TRBJ1-1,12,CASSGGIMRAFF,TGTGCCAGCAGTGGAGGGATAATGCGAGCTTTCTTT
.,.,TRBV20-1,TRBJ1-5,14,CSASNSLGAQPQHF,TGCAGTGCCAGCAACTCCCTGGGGGCCCAGCCCCAGCATTTT
many,TRBD1,TRBV5-1,TRBJ2-2,15,CASSFLDRDTGELFF,TGCGCCAGCAGCTTTCTGGACAGGGATACCGGGGAGCTGTTTTTT
.,.,TRBV4-1,TRBJ2-2,14,CASSQARGTGELFF,TGCGCCAGCAGCCAAGCCAGAGGCACCGGGGAGCTGTTTTTT
few,.,TRBV12-3/TRBV12-4,TRBJ2-1,12,CASRKNNNEQFF,TGTGCCAGCAGGAAGAACAACAATGAGCAGTTCTTC
.,.,TRBV4-1,TRBJ2-1,13,CASSQEQGYEQFF,TGCGCCAGCAGCCAAGAACAGGGTTACGAGCAGTTCTTC
.,.,TRBV12-3/TRBV12-4,TRBJ2-5,12,CASSDRNETQYF,TGTGCCAGCAGTGACAGGAATGAGACCCAGTACTTC
many,TRBD2,TRBV5-1,TRBJ2-7,20,CASTIATGTSGLGLNYEQYF,TGCGCCAGCACCATCGCCACCGGGACTAGCGGGTTGGGGCTTAACTACGAGCAGTACTTC
.,.,TRBV3-1,TRBJ2-2,14,CASSDYRDTGELFF,TGTGCCAGCAGCGACTACAGGGACACCGGGGAGCTGTTTTTT
once,.,TRBV10-3,TRBJ1-5,14,CAISGQVYEQPQHF,TGTGCCATCAGTGGACAGGTCTACGAGCAGCCCCAGCATTTT
.,TRBD2,TRBV11-2,TRBJ2-1,14,CASSTSGISHEQFF,TGTGCCAGTAGTACTAGCGGGATTTCCCATGAGCAGTTCTTC
.,TRBD1,TRBV18,TRBJ2-7,15,CASSPPGQDAYEQYF,TGTGCCAGCTCACCGCCGGGACAGGACGCCTACGAGCAGTACTTC
many,.,TRBV5-8,TRBJ1-2,14,CASSLVQGSYGYTF,TGTGCCAGCAGCTTGGTGCAGGGTAGCTATGGCTACACCTTC
few,.,TRBV15,TRBJ2-6,13,CATSREGANVLTF,TGTGCCACCAGCAGAGAAGGTGCCAACGTCCTGACTTTC
many,.,TRBV7-9,TRBJ2-7,10,CASTPSEQYF,TGTGCCAGCACCCCCTCGGAGCAGTACTTC
.,TRBD1,TRBV18,TRBJ1-2,16,CASSLQGASANYGYTF,TGTGCCAGCTCACTGCAGGGGGCTTCAGCTAACTATGGCTACACCTTC
many,.,TRBV5-6,TRBJ2-5,15,CASSQTATVGETQYF,TGTGCCAGCAGCCAAACAGCCACAGTGGGGGAGACCCAGTACTTC
.,.,TRBV29-1,TRBJ1-4,13,CSLGRGLNEKLFF,TGCAGCTTAGGACGGGGACTTAATGAAAAACTGTTTTTT
few,.,TRBV6-5,TRBJ1-1,17,CASSEVPSLGANTEAFF,TGTGCCAGCAGTGAAGTTCCCTCCCTAGGGGCGAACACTGAAGCTTTCTTT
few,TRBD2,TRBV20-1,TRBJ2-5,17,CSARDRLAGLYQETQYF,TGCAGTGCTAGAGATCGACTAGCGGGCCTCTACCAAGAGACCCAGTACTTC
many,TRBD2,TRBV6-5,TRBJ2-5,15,CASSHLSGRKETQYF,TGTGCCAGCAGTCACCTTAGCGGGAGGAAAGAGACCCAGTACTTC
.,TRBD1,TRBV20-1,TRBJ2-5,15,CSARFTGGGQETQYF,TGCAGTGCTAGATTCACAGGGGGAGGACAAGAGACCCAGTACTTC
many,TRBD1,TRBV29-1,TRBJ1-5,12,CSVQGINQPQHF,TGCAGCGTACAGGGGATTAATCAGCCCCAGCATTTT
many,.,TRBV10-3,TRBJ2-5,15,CAISEGPGSGETQYF,TGTGCCATCAGTGAAGGCCCCGGGAGCGGTGAGACCCAGTACTTC
.,.,TRBV7-2,TRBJ1-1,12,CASSSRTTEAFF,TGTGCCAGCAGTTCCCGGACCACTGAAGCTTTCTTT
many,.,TRBV27,TRBJ1-6,12,CASRQLNSPLHF,TGTGCCAGCAGGCAACTTAATTCACCCCTCCACTTT
many,TRBD1,TRBV7-9,TRBJ1-2,12,CASLTGNYGYTF,TGTGCCAGCTTGACAGGGAACTATGGCTACACCTTC
.,.,TRBV20-1,TRBJ2-1,13,CSARGLSYNEQFF,TGCAGTGCTAGGGGACTGAGCTACAATGAGCAGTTCTTC
.,.,TRBV5-1,TRBJ2-3,15,CASSSVLGSSDTQYF,TGCGCCAGCAGTTCGGTCCTCGGATCTTCAGATACGCAGTATTTT